One T cell receptor (beta chain) is described in this entry. The record originates from a study of blood T cell repertoires in COVID-19. Libraries were prepared by immunoSEQ multiplex PCR; TCRdb keeps only in-frame clonotypes and omits some of them. This repertoire shows about 100,000 clones, 79% found once; its top ten account for approximately 18%. Germline values: CDR1 SGHTA, CDR2 FQGNSA. The CDR3 extends over 15 amino acids. The V segment lost 1 base and the J segment 2 bases; nucleotides outside the gene matches: 4. The sequenced sample was peripheral blood. This chain connects TRBV7-2 to TRBJ2-5; 7 nucleotides align to TRBD1. The sequence was collected from a woman aged 80 or over with active or convalescent COVID-19. This CDR3 reads CASSLGGRGQETQYF. The CDR3 DNA sequence: TGTGCCAGCAGCTTAGGAGGCAGGGGGCAAGAGACCCAGTACTTC.